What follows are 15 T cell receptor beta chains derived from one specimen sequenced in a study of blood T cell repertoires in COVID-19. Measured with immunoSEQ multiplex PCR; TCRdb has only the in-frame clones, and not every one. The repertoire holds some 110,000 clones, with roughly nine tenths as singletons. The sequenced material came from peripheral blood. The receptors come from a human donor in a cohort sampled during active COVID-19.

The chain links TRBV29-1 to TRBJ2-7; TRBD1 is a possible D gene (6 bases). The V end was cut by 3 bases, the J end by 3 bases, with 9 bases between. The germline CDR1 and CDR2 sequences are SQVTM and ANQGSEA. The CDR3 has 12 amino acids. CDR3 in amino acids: CSVEGTNYEQYF. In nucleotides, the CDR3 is TGCAGCGTTGAGGGGACAAACTACGAGCAGTACTTC.

The CDR3 spells CASNGGTGNYEQYF. The CDR3 DNA sequence: TGTGCCAGCAATGGGGGGACAGGGAACTACGAGCAGTACTTC. The chain joins TRBV6-5 to TRBJ2-7; TRBD1 agrees at 9 bases. The CDR3 contains 14 residues. From germline, CDR1 is MNHEY and CDR2 SVGAGI. Losses at the gene ends were 7 bases for V and 3 bases for J; bases not matched to a gene: 7.

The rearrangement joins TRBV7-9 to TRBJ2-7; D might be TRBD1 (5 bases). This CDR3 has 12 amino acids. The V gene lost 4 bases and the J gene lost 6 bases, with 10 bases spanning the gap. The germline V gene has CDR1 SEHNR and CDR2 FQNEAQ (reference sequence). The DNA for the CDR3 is TGTGCCAGCAGCTCGACAGTTTTCGAGCAGTACTTC. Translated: CASSSTVFEQYF.

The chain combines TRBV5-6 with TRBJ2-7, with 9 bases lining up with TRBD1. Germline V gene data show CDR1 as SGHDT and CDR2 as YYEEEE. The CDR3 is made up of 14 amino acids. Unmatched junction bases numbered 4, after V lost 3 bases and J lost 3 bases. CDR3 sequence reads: CASSSGTGFYEQYF. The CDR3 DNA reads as TGTGCCAGCAGCTCAGGGACAGGGTTCTACGAGCAGTACTTC.

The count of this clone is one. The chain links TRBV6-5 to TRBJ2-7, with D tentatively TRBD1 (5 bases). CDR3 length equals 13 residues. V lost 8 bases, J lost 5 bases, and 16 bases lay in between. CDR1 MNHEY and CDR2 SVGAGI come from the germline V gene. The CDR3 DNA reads TGTGCCAGCGGCAGGGAAGTTGGGAACGAGCAGTACTTC. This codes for CASGREVGNEQYF.

The CDR3 sequence: CASSLAPDSRDGYTF. The CDR3 DNA sequence: TGTGCCAGCAGCTTAGCGCCGGACAGTCGCGATGGCTACACCTTC. The chain recombines TRBV7-6 with TRBJ1-2, with D maybe TRBD1 (6 bases). Between the trimmed V and J ends, which lost 0 bases and 6 bases, there was a span of 14 bases. Per germline, CDR1 SGHVS and CDR2 FNYEAQ. CDR3 length: 15 amino acids.

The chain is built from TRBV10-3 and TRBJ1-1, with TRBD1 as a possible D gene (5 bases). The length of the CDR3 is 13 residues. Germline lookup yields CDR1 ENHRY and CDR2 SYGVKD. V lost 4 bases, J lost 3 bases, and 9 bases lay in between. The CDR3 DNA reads TGTGCCATCAGTGCGGGGGTTGACACTGAAGCTTTCTTT. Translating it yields CAISAGVDTEAFF.

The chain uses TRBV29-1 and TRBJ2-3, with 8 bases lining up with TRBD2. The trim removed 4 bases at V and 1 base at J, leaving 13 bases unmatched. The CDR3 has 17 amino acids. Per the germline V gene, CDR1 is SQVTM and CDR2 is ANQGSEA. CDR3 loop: CSVVGREGQYGTDTQYF. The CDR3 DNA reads TGCAGCGTTGTCGGGAGGGAGGGCCAGTATGGCACAGATACGCAGTATTTT.

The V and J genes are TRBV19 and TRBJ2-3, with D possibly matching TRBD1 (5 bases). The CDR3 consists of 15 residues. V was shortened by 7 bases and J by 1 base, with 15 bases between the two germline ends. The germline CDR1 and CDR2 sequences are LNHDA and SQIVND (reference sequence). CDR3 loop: CASNWGKRGTDTQYF. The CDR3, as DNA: TGTGCCAGTAATTGGGGCAAACGCGGCACAGATACGCAGTATTTT.

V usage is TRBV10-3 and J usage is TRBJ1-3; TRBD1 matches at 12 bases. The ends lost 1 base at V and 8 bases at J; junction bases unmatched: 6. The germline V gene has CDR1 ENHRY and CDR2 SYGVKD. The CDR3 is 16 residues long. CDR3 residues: CAISEFGTGGRHTIYF. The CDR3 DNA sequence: TGTGCCATCAGTGAGTTCGGGACAGGGGGCAGACACACCATATATTTT.

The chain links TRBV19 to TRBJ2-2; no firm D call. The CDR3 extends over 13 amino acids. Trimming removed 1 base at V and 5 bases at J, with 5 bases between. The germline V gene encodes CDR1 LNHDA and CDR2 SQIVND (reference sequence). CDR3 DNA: TGTGCCAGTAGTATAGCGGGTACCGGGGAGCTGTTTTTT. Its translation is CASSIAGTGELFF. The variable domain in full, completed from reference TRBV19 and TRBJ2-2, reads DGGITQSPKYLFRKEGQNVTLSCEQNLNHDAMYWYRQDPGQGLRLIYYSQIVNDFQKGDIAEGYSVSREKKESFPLTVTSAQKNPTAFYLCASSIAGTGELFFGEGSRLTVL.

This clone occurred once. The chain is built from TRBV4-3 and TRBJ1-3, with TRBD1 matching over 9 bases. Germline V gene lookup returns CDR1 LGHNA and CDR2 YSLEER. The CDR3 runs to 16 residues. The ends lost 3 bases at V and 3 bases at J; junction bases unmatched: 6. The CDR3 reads CASSHQQGAGGNTIYF. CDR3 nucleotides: TGCGCCAGCAGCCACCAACAGGGGGCTGGTGGAAACACCATATATTTT.

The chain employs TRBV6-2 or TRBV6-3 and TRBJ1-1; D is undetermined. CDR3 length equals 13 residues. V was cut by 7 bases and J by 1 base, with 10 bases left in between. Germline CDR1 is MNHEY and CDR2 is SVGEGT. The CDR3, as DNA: TGTGCCAGCACCCCCCGGGGGAACACTGAAGCTTTCTTT. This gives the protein CASTPRGNTEAFF.

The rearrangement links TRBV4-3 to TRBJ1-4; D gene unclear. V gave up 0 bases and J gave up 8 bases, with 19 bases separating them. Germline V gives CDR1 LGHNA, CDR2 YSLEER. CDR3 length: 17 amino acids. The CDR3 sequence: CASSQDLVRQRGEKLFF. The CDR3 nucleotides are TGCGCCAGCAGCCAAGATTTAGTGCGGCAGCGAGGGGAAAAACTGTTTTTT.

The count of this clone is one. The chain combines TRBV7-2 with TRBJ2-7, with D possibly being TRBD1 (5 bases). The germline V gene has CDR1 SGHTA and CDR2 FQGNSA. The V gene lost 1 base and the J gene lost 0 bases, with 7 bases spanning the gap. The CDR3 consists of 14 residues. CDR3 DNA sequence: TGTGCCAGCAGCTTAGGACAGATCTCCTACGAGCAGTACTTC. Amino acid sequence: CASSLGQISYEQYF. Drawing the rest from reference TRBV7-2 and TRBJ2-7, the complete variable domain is GAGVSQSPSNKVTEKGKDVELRCDPISGHTALYWYRQSLGQGLEFLIYFQGNSAPDKSGLPSDRFSAERTGGSVSTLTIQRTQQEDSAVYLCASSLGQISYEQYFGPGTRLTVT.